What follows are 16 T cell receptor beta chains derived from one specimen sequenced in a study of T-cell memory formation after mild COVID-19. TCRdb reprocessed the 5' RACE reads with MiXCR, giving one entry per CDR3 protein. The repertoire holds about 110,000 distinct CDR3 sequences, 22% seen once, with 40% to 50% in the top ten. Material: PBMCs or a T cell subset sorted from them (not recorded which). The receptors come from a man between 18 and 29 years old who had mild COVID-19 (a few samples of this study predate the infection). Cell type and time point are not known.

This chain links TRBV3-1 with TRBJ2-5, with D maybe TRBD2 (5 bases). Germline-derived CDR1 and CDR2 are LGHDT and YNNKEL (reference sequence). V lost 0 bases, J lost 4 bases, and 15 bases lay in between. This CDR3 is built from 16 residues. The CDR3 spells CASSQDSVRRGETQYF. The CDR3 DNA reads as TGTGCCAGCAGCCAAGATTCCGTCAGACGGGGAGAGACCCAGTACTTC.

This rearrangement joins TRBV11-2 to TRBJ2-5; D tentatively fits TRBD1 or TRBD2 (5 bases each). CDR1 is SGHAT and CDR2 is FQNNGV in the germline V gene. V lost 0 bases and J lost 5, with 10 bases in between. CDR3 size: 14 residues. The CDR3 DNA follows: TGTGCCAGCAGCTTAGACGGGGCAGGCGAGACCCAGTACTTC. Its translation: CASSLDGAGETQYF.

The chain has TRBV9 and TRBJ2-1; D perhaps matches TRBD2 (5 bases). The V end lost 3 bases, the J end lost 8 bases, and 9 bases lay between the germline ends. CDR1 and CDR2 (germline): SGDLS, YYNGEE. CDR3 length: 12 residues. CDR3 DNA: TGTGCCAGCAGCGATTCAGCGGATGAGCAGTTCTTC. Encoded protein: CASSDSADEQFF.

This clonotype was seen a handful of times. V gene TRBV20-1 combines with J gene TRBJ1-2; D may be TRBD1 (6 bases). This CDR3 contains 11 residues. CDR1 and CDR2 from the germline V gene are DFQATT and SNEGSKA (reference sequence). With 6 bases removed from V and 5 bases from J, the gap between germline ends came to 10 bases. The CDR3 region is CSAGQGYGYTF. The CDR3 coding sequence is TGCAGTGCGGGGCAGGGGTATGGCTACACCTTC.

V usage is TRBV7-2 and J usage is TRBJ2-5, with 8 bases that match TRBD1. With V trimmed by 5 bases and J by 5 bases, 7 bases remained unmatched. Germline assignment: CDR1 SGHTA and CDR2 FQGNSA. The CDR3 extends over 14 amino acids. CDR3 sequence reads: CASSDRQGIETQYF. The CDR3 DNA follows: TGTGCCAGCAGCGACCGACAGGGGATTGAGACCCAGTACTTC.

This clonotype came up a few times. The chain combines TRBV11-2 with TRBJ2-1; D remains ambiguous. Trimming took 3 bases from V and 8 from J, leaving 8 bases between them. CDR1 is SGHAT, CDR2 FQNNGV, per germline. The CDR3 is 12 amino acids. The CDR3 sequence: CASSFRVDEQFF. The CDR3 DNA reads as TGTGCCAGCAGCTTTAGGGTGGATGAGCAGTTCTTC.

This clonotype was seen only a few times. V gene TRBV29-1 combines with J gene TRBJ2-5, with D uncertain. The CDR3 consists of 10 residues. The V end lost 6 bases, the J end lost 6 bases, and 8 bases lay between the germline ends. The germline V gene has CDR1 SQVTM and CDR2 ANQGSEA. CDR3 region: CSVKEQTQYF. DNA of the CDR3: TGCAGCGTCAAAGAACAGACCCAGTACTTC.

The V call is TRBV4-3, the J call TRBJ2-7, with 8 bases fitting TRBD2. Looked up from germline, CDR1 is LGHNA and CDR2 is YSLEER. The CDR3 length is 18 residues. Germline trimming cut 3 bases from V and 0 bases from J; bases unmatched to any gene: 13. The CDR3 reads CASSQGPRLARSSYEQYV. In DNA form, the CDR3 reads TGCGCCAGCAGCCAGGGGCCCCGACTAGCGAGAAGCTCCTACGAGCAGTACGTC.

This clonotype was recorded a few times. V usage is TRBV7-6 and J usage is TRBJ2-5; maybe TRBD2 (5 bases). Looked up from germline, CDR1 is SGHVS and CDR2 is FNYEAQ. This CDR3 has 15 residues. V was cut by 5 bases and J by 5 bases, with 18 bases left in between. CDR3 DNA: TGTGCCAGCAGCCCGAGTCCGGGAACTCAGGAGACCCAGTACTTC. Translated, it gives CASSPSPGTQETQYF.

This chain joins TRBV4-1 and TRBJ2-7; a weak D match, TRBD1 (6 bases). Per the germline V gene, CDR1 is MGHRA and CDR2 is YSYEKL. The CDR3 contains 15 residues. The V end lost 5 bases, the J end lost 2 bases, and 16 bases lay between the germline ends. The CDR3 protein is CASSEQGRSTYEQYF. In DNA, the CDR3 is TGCGCCAGCAGCGAACAGGGTCGGTCCACCTACGAGCAGTACTTC.

J is TRBJ2-7 and V is TRBV10-3, with D possibly being TRBD1 (5 bases). This CDR3 contains 14 residues. Trimming cost V 8 bases and J 7 bases, with 21 bases left between them. The V gene's germline CDR1 is ENHRY and CDR2 SYGVKD. The CDR3 region has the DNA TGTGCCATCCTAGGGGAAGCTGGGCTGGGTGAGCAGTACTTC. Its translation: CAILGEAGLGEQYF.

The chain employs TRBV6-5 and TRBJ1-1; no firm D call. Per germline, CDR1 MNHEY and CDR2 SVGAGI. The CDR3 is made up of 12 amino acids. Trimming left V 2 bases short and J 8 bases short, with 9 bases between. CDR3 DNA: TGTGCCAGCAGTTACCCCACGTCCGAAGCTTTCTTT. It is translated as CASSYPTSEAFF.

J is TRBJ2-2 and V is TRBV9, with 9 bases matching TRBD1. Unmatched junction bases numbered 7, after V lost 5 bases and J lost 14 bases. This CDR3 spans 12 amino acids. The germline gives CDR1 SGDLS, CDR2 YYNGEE. DNA for the CDR3: TGTGCCAGCAGTCCCGGACAGGGGAAACTGTTTTTT. Protein: CASSPGQGKLFF.

The chain employs TRBV30 and TRBJ2-7, with D maybe TRBD2 (7 bases). V gave up 0 bases and J gave up 3 bases, with 12 bases separating them. The CDR3 runs to 14 residues. Germline V CDR1 and CDR2: GTSNPN, SVGIG (reference sequence). The CDR3 loop is CAWSVRGAVYEQYF. CDR3 coding DNA: TGTGCCTGGAGTGTCCGGGGGGCCGTCTACGAGCAGTACTTC.

This clonotype was recorded once. At one end, the junction sequence differs from germline, possibly due to a read error. The chain recombines TRBV4-1 with TRBJ2-4, with D unclear. The CDR3 runs to 12 residues. Germline CDR1 is MGHRA and CDR2 is YSYEKL. The CDR3 reads CASSQDNSIKYF. CDR3 in DNA: TGCGCCAGCAGCCAAGATAATTCCATTAAGTACTTC.

CDR3 DNA sequence: TGCGCCAGCAGCCAAGAACCGGGGGTGGCCGAGCAGTACTTC. This encodes CASSQEPGVAEQYF. The V and J genes are TRBV4-3 and TRBJ2-7; D is possibly TRBD2 (6 bases). CDR1 is LGHNA and CDR2 is YSLEER in the germline V gene. Trimming left V 0 bases short and J 6 bases short, with 12 bases between. CDR3 length: 14 amino acids.